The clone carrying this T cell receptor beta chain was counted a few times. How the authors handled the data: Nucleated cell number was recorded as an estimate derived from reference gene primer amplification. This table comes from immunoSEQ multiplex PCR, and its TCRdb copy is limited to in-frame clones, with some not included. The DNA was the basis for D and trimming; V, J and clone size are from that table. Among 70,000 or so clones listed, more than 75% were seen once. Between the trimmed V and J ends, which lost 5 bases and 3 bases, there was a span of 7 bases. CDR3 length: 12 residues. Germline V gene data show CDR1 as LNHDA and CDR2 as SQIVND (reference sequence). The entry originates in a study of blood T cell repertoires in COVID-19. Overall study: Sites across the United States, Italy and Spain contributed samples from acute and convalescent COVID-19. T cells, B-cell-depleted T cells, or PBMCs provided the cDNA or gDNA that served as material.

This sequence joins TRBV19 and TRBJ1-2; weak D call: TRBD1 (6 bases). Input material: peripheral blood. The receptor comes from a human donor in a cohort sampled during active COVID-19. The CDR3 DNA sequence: TGTGCCAGTAGTGGACAGTACTATGGCTACACCTTC. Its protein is CASSGQYYGYTF.